The source of this TCR beta chain is a study of naive and memory T cell subsets. Study-wide results and limits: TCR abundance followed a power law differing between naive and memory subsets.

Separate alpha and beta amplification began at the second PCR step. Cells stained for CD3, CD4, CD8, CD45RA and CD27 were sorted into four subsets. Trimming removed 4 bases from V and 5 bases from J; junction bases left unmatched: 16. The germline gives CDR1 SQVTM, CDR2 ANQGSEA. This CDR3 spans 17 amino acids. The beta constant-region primer was an equimolar mix of two oligonucleotides covering TRBC1 and TRBC2. A single record per CDR3 protein comes from TCRdb applying MiXCR to the UMI-ligation and nested PCR reads. The sample records about 90,000 distinct CDR3 sequences, about 6.5% being singletons. A word on this clonotype: Its antigen is not known.

The sequence was collected from a human donor in good health. Sequencing was carried out using central memory CD4+ T cells from blood. The chain joins TRBV29-1 to TRBJ1-2; TRBD1 matches 10 bases. The CDR3 loop reads CSVVSRQGARMSYGYTF. DNA of the CDR3: TGCAGCGTTGTCTCCCGACAGGGGGCAAGGATGAGTTATGGCTACACCTTC.